Listed here are 7 T cell receptor beta chains from one sample, sequenced in a study of OX40 agonist ivuxolimab in advanced cancers. TCRdb's copy holds only in-frame clones and misses some; the assay was immunoSEQ multiplex PCR. The repertoire consists of about 100,000 clones, with about 88% occurring once and the leading ten covering around 0.15%. The sequenced sample was CD4+ or CD8+ T cells sorted from blood, obtained in a trial of the OX40 agonist ivuxolimab. The receptors derive from an adult with an advanced solid tumor such as melanoma, head and neck, liver or kidney cancer.

The rearrangement uses TRBV2 and TRBJ2-7; 8 positions agree with TRBD1. V dropped 6 bases and J dropped 0; count of bases not matched to a gene: 1. Germline V lookup: CDR1 SNHLY, CDR2 FYNNEI. The CDR3 loop spans 13 amino acids. The CDR3 DNA is TGTGCCAGCAGGGGACAGGTCTCCTACGAGCAGTACTTC. This gives the protein CASRGQVSYEQYF.

This clone is a singleton in its sample. The gene calls are TRBV5-4 and TRBJ1-2; no clear D. This CDR3 has 14 amino acids. Germline V gene data show CDR1 as SGHNT and CDR2 as YYREEE (reference sequence). The germline V and J ends were trimmed by 0 bases and 2 bases, with 8 bases remaining between them. Written as DNA, the CDR3 is TGTGCCAGCAGCTTGGTCGGGAGAAACTATGGCTACACCTTC. Amino acid sequence: CASSLVGRNYGYTF.

In this sample, this clone turned up once. This chain links TRBV28 with TRBJ2-3; possibly TRBD2 for D (5 bases). CDR1 is MDHEN, CDR2 SYDVKM, per germline. CDR3 length: 14 residues. Trimming stripped 7 bases from V and 5 bases from J, with 16 bases between. The CDR3 spells CASKEASMRDTQYF. The CDR3 nucleotides are TGTGCCAGCAAAGAGGCTAGCATGAGAGATACGCAGTATTTT.

The chain couples TRBV5-1 to TRBJ1-2; possibly TRBD1 for D (5 bases). This CDR3 contains 14 residues. The germline V gene has CDR1 SGHRS and CDR2 YFSETQ. V dropped 2 bases and J dropped 4 bases, with 12 bases sitting between them. The CDR3 reads CASSLAGTLYGYTF. The CDR3 coding sequence is TGCGCCAGCAGCTTAGCCGGGACCCTCTATGGCTACACCTTC.

The rearrangement links TRBV6-4 to TRBJ1-2, with TRBD1 identical over 7 bases. This CDR3 contains 15 residues. Per the germline V gene, CDR1 is MRHNA and CDR2 is SNTAGT. V gave up 6 bases and J gave up 1 base; unmatched junction bases: 8. The CDR3 coding sequence is TGTGCCAGCAGGGTAGAAGGGACAGTTAACTATGGCTACACCTTC. This gives the protein CASRVEGTVNYGYTF.

Points on this clone: At the DNA level, this CDR3 is encoded by other sequences in the same sample as well. This rearrangement joins TRBV5-1 to TRBJ1-1, with 7 bases identical to TRBD1. V trimming: 0 bases; J trimming: 4 bases; junction bases outside the gene matches: 3. The germline V gene encodes CDR1 SGHRS and CDR2 YFSETQ. CDR3 length: 14 amino acids. The chain's CDR3 is CASSLEGGRTEAFF. The CDR3 nucleotides read TGCGCCAGCAGCTTGGAAGGGGGCCGCACTGAAGCTTTCTTT.

The chain couples TRBV7-3 to TRBJ2-3; unclear D gene. Germline V gives CDR1 SGHTA, CDR2 FQGTGA. This CDR3 comprises 13 residues. The ends were cut back, 2 bases at V and 3 bases at J, with 6 bases in the middle. The DNA for the CDR3 is TGTGCCAGCAGCTTACGTAGAACAGATACGCAGTATTTT. Translated: CASSLRRTDTQYF.